This T cell receptor beta chain was obtained from a study of T-cell reconstitution after alpha-beta-depleted transplantation in children. A word on this clonotype: Its antigen is as yet unknown.

V was pared by 6 bases and J by 5 bases, with 14 bases of the junction left unmatched. This CDR3 spans 16 amino acids. The V gene's germline CDR1 is SQVTM and CDR2 ANQGSEA. Unique molecular identifiers tagged the TCRbeta library. MiXCR, applied by TCRdb to the PCR reads, yields one record per CDR3 protein. The data contain roughly 790,000 distinct CDR3 sequences, around 15% of them singletons. Findings of the study overall: The origin of high day-60 TCRbeta diversity in some patients lay in surviving recipient T cells and thymic progenitors.

V and J are TRBV29-1 and TRBJ2-1, with 9 bases matching TRBD2. Sequencing was performed on PBMCs, mostly from graft donor cells, taken 360 days after TCRalphabeta/CD19-depleted stem cell transplant. The sequence came from a male patient aged 10 to 17 who had a stem cell transplant for acute lymphoblastic leukemia, so the T cells may come from the graft donor. CDR3: CSVVGERTSDDNEQFF. CDR3 nucleotides: TGCAGCGTCGTAGGCGAGCGGACTAGCGACGACAATGAGCAGTTCTTC.